Below, one T cell receptor beta chain is given with its context. The antigen is undetermined. The data were taken from a study of CXCR3-negative and CXCR3-positive naive CD8 T cells. By phenotype, naive CD8+ T cells were CD45RO-CCR7+CD27+CD95-. Study-wide points: Memory CD8+ cells showed much lower diversity, while both naive subsets displayed comparably high diversity. TRB CDR3s of CXCR3-positive naive cells were more hydrophobic than those of CXCR3-negative naive cells.

The CDR3 length is 18 residues. CDR1 is LGHNA and CDR2 is YSLEER in the germline V gene. UMI-labeled TRB cDNA libraries were prepared by 5' RACE. Reprocessing the 5' RACE reads, TCRdb reports a single entry for every CDR3 protein and omits DNA. Recorded for this sample: roughly 55,000 distinct CDR3 sequences. The rearrangement uses TRBV4-3 and TRBJ2-1; TCRdb outputs TRBD1, but without DNA this stays unchecked. The material sequenced was naive CXCR3+ CD8+ T cells from blood. Subset in this sample: CD45RO-CCR7+CD27+CD95- naive CD8+ T cells expressing CXCR3 (TNR3+). The sequence was collected from a human donor in good health. Some clones in this sample may be carry-over from other donors' samples. CDR3 amino acids: CASSAEGLAGSSYNEQFF.